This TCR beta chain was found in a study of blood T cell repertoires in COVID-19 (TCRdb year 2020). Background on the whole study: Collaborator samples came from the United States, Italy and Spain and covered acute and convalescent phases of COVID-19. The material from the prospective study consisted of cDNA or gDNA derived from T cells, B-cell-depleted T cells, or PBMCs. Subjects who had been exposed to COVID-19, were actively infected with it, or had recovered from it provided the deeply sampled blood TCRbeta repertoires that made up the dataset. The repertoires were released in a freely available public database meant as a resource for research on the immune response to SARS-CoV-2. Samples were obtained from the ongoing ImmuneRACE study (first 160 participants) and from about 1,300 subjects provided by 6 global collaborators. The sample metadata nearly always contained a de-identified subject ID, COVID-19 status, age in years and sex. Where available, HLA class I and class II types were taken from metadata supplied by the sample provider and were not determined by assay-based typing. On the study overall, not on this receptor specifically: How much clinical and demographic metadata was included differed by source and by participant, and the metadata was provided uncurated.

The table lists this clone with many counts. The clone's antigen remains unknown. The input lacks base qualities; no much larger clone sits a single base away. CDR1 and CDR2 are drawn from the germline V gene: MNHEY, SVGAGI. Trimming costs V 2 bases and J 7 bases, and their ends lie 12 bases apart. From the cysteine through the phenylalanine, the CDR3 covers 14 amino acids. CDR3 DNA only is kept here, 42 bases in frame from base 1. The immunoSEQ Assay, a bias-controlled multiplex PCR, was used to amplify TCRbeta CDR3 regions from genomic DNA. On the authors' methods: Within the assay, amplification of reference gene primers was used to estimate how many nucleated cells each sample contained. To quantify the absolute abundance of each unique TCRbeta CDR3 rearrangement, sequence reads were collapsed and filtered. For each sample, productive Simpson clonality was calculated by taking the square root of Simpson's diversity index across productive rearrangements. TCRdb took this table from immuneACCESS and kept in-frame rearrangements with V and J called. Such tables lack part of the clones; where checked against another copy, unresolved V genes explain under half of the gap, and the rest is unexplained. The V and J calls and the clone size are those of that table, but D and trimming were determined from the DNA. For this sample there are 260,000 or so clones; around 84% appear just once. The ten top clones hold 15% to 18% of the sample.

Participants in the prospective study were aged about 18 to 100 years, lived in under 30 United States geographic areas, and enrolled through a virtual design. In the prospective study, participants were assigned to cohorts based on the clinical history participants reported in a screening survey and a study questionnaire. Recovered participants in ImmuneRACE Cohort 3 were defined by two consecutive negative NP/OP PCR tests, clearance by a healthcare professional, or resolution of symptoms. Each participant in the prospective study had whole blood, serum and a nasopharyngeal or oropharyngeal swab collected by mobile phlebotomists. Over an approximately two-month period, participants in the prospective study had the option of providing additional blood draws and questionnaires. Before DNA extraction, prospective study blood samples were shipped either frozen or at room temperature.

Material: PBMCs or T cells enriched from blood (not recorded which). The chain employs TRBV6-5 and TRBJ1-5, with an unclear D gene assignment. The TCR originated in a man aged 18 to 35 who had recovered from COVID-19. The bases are TGTGCCAGCAGTTACCGTCACAGTGGCCAGCCCCAGCATTTT. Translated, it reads CASSYRHSGQPQHF.